These 24 T cell receptor beta chains originate from one sample sequenced in a study of T cell repertoires in cytomegalovirus infection. TCRdb re-derived calls from the reads in MiXCR, one entry per CDR3 protein. The sample carries 480,000 or so distinct CDR3 sequences, 11% recorded once. Material for sequencing was PBMCs. The source of these receptors is a human donor in good health (CMV status not recorded). Some clones in this sample may be carry-over from other donors' samples.

Only a few counts were recorded for this clonotype. The chain joins TRBV4-1 to TRBJ2-6; no reliable D call. The V end was cut by 2 bases, the J end by 0 bases, with 11 bases between. The CDR3 loop spans 17 amino acids. Per germline, CDR1 MGHRA and CDR2 YSYEKL. CDR3 DNA sequence: TGCGCCAGCAGCCAAACCAAACTAAGCTCTGGGGCCAACGTCCTGACTTTC. It encodes CASSQTKLSSGANVLTF.

The table lists this clonotype with many counts. The gene calls are TRBV4-2 and TRBJ2-1; 11 bases are a match to TRBD2. Germline lookup yields CDR1 LGHNA and CDR2 YNFKEQ. The CDR3 covers 16 residues. V was pared by 2 bases and J by 2 bases, with 2 bases of the junction left unmatched. The CDR3 protein is CASSQFSGGAYNEQFF. CDR3 nucleotide sequence: TGTGCCAGCAGCCAATTTAGCGGGGGGGCCTACAATGAGCAGTTCTTC.

Many counts were recorded for this clonotype. The chain carries TRBV19 and TRBJ2-7; D may match TRBD1 or TRBD2 (5 bases each). The CDR3 is 14 residues long. Germline V gives CDR1 LNHDA, CDR2 SQIVND (reference sequence). Trimming cost V 3 bases and J 7 bases, with 16 bases left between them. CDR3 sequence: CASSIGTGPFEQYF. The CDR3 DNA is TGTGCCAGTAGTATCGGGACGGGGCCCTTTGAGCAGTACTTC.

In this sample, this clonotype turned up a few times. The V call is TRBV4-2, the J call TRBJ2-1, with 11 bases that match TRBD2. With V trimmed by 5 bases and J by 7 bases, 7 bases remained unmatched. The germline CDR1 and CDR2 sequences are LGHNA and YNFKEQ. The CDR3 runs 15 residues. This CDR3 is CASSVLAGVGNEQFF. As DNA, the CDR3 is TGTGCCAGCAGCGTACTAGCGGGAGTGGGGAATGAGCAGTTCTTC.

This clonotype was found many times. The chain links TRBV7-2 to TRBJ2-7, with D maybe TRBD2 (6 bases). The CDR3 runs to 13 residues. The ends were cut back, 3 bases at V and 3 bases at J, with 9 bases in the middle. Germline V gene data show CDR1 as SGHTA and CDR2 as FQGNSA. The CDR3 loop is CASSLEGDYEQYF. The DNA for the CDR3 is TGTGCCAGCAGCTTGGAGGGAGACTACGAGCAGTACTTC. The full variable domain, with the rest looked up from reference TRBV7-2 and TRBJ2-7, is GAGVSQSPSNKVTEKGKDVELRCDPISGHTALYWYRQSLGQGLEFLIYFQGNSAPDKSGLPSDRFSAERTGGSVSTLTIQRTQQEDSAVYLCASSLEGDYEQYFGPGTRLTVT.

The rearrangement joins TRBV18 to TRBJ2-2; 9 bases line up with TRBD1. The J segment lost 6 bases and the V segment lost 10 bases, leaving 27 bases of the junction unmatched. The CDR3 spans 20 residues. The V gene's germline CDR1 is KGHSH and CDR2 LQKENI. This CDR3 reads CATPPVPGQGELGTSGELFF. CDR3 DNA sequence: TGTGCCACCCCACCGGTCCCGGGACAGGGAGAGTTGGGGACCTCCGGGGAGCTGTTTTTT.

This clonotype turned up a few times. The chain is built from TRBV7-9 and TRBJ2-7; perhaps TRBD2 as D (5 bases). The length of the CDR3 is 13 residues. Germline V gives CDR1 SEHNR, CDR2 FQNEAQ (reference sequence). V lost 5 bases to trimming and J lost 2 bases, with 10 bases between them. CDR3 sequence: CASSADGTYEQYF. CDR3 in DNA: TGTGCCAGCAGCGCAGACGGGACCTACGAGCAGTACTTC.

This clonotype came up many times. The rearrangement links TRBV28 to TRBJ2-7; 9 bases are a match to TRBD2. In germline, CDR1 is MDHEN, CDR2 SYDVKM. After removal of 3 bases from V and 2 bases from J, the junction contained 5 bases not matched to a gene. The CDR3 sequence is 15 residues long. The CDR3 sequence is CASSFPSGNPYEQYF. The CDR3 DNA is TGTGCCAGCAGTTTTCCTAGCGGGAATCCCTACGAGCAGTACTTC.

V usage is TRBV5-1 and J usage is TRBJ2-3, with 9 bases fitting TRBD2. Trimming at V came to 0 bases and at J to 4 bases, leaving 6 bases not matched to a gene. Germline V lookup: CDR1 SGHRS, CDR2 YFSETQ. The CDR3 is 16 residues long. DNA of the CDR3: TGCGCCAGCAGCTTGGCCGAGGTAGCGGGAGCAGATACGCAGTATTTT. Amino acids: CASSLAEVAGADTQYF.

The gene calls are TRBV20-1 and TRBJ2-5; 7 positions agree with TRBD2. This CDR3 has 12 residues. In germline, CDR1 is DFQATT, CDR2 SNEGSKA (reference sequence). After removal of 6 bases from V and 5 bases from J, the junction contained 6 bases not matched to a gene. Here the CDR3 reads CSATGGDETQYF. In nucleotides, the CDR3 is TGCAGTGCGACGGGGGGTGACGAGACCCAGTACTTC.

The sample holds many counts of this clonotype. The rearrangement joins TRBV7-3 to TRBJ2-3; 11 nucleotides align to TRBD2. The J segment lost 14 bases and the V segment lost 5 bases, leaving 9 bases of the junction unmatched. Germline CDR1 and CDR2: SGHTA and FQGTGA. The CDR3 is 13 residues long. CDR3 residues: CASSGVAGGPMYF. The CDR3 DNA reads as TGTGCCAGCAGCGGCGTAGCGGGGGGGCCCATGTATTTT.

This clonotype was recorded at least ten times. V is TRBV6-6 and J is TRBJ1-3; 10 nucleotides match TRBD1. CDR3 length: 16 amino acids. Unmatched junction bases numbered 5, after V lost 6 bases and J lost 0 bases. The germline V gene has CDR1 MNHNY and CDR2 SVGAGI (reference sequence). CDR3 loop: CASRGTGVLSGNTIYF. The CDR3 region has the DNA TGTGCCAGCAGGGGGACAGGGGTCCTCTCTGGAAACACCATATATTTT.

This clonotype appeared a few times. The chain has TRBV24-1 and TRBJ2-3; 11 positions agree with TRBD2. Germline V gene lookup returns CDR1 KGHDR and CDR2 SFDVKD. After removal of 3 bases from V and 4 bases from J, the junction contained 5 bases not matched to a gene. This CDR3 spans 16 amino acids. CDR3 in amino acids: CATSDTGTSGADTQYF. Here the CDR3 DNA reads TGTGCCACCAGTGATACCGGGACTAGCGGCGCAGATACGCAGTATTTT.

The V call is TRBV28, the J call TRBJ2-2; D remains unclear. The CDR3 is 15 residues long. The V gene lost 5 bases and the J gene lost 4 bases, with 14 bases spanning the gap. In germline, CDR1 is MDHEN, CDR2 SYDVKM. The CDR3 DNA is TGTGCCAGCAGTCCCTCTCGTCCGGCCACCGGGGAGCTGTTTTTT. This sequence encodes CASSPSRPATGELFF.

The sample holds many counts of this clonotype. The chain links TRBV10-3 to TRBJ2-1; 8 bases map to TRBD2. J gave up 0 bases and V 8 bases, and 15 bases lay outside the gene matches. The length of the CDR3 is 18 residues. Looked up from germline, CDR1 is ENHRY and CDR2 is SYGVKD. The CDR3 spells CAISSSGRDGSSYNEQFF. CDR3 coding DNA: TGTGCCATCTCCAGCTCCGGGAGGGACGGAAGCTCCTACAATGAGCAGTTCTTC.

This clonotype appeared many times. The genes are TRBV20-1 and TRBJ2-1; 8 bases align to TRBD2. CDR1 is DFQATT and CDR2 is SNEGSKA in the germline V gene (reference sequence). V was pared by 5 bases and J by 7 bases, with 13 bases of the junction left unmatched. The CDR3 consists of 15 residues. In DNA, the CDR3 is TGCAGTGCTGAACGTGGGCGGGGGGTTCTGAATGAGCAGTTCTTC. The encoded protein is CSAERGRGVLNEQFF.

The J gene is TRBJ2-1, the V gene TRBV28; TRBD2 matches at 9 bases. The germline CDR1 and CDR2 sequences are MDHEN and SYDVKM. This CDR3 has 16 amino acids. V gave up 2 bases and J gave up 7 bases; unmatched junction bases: 9. The CDR3 region is CASSLGDSGRWNEQFF. CDR3 bases: TGTGCCAGCAGTTTAGGTGACAGCGGGAGGTGGAATGAGCAGTTCTTC. The full variable domain, its missing parts supplied by reference TRBV28 and TRBJ2-1, is DVKVTQSSRYLVKRTGEKVFLECVQDMDHENMFWYRQDPGLGLRLIYFSYDVKMKEKGDIPEGYSVSREKKERFSLILESASTNQTSMYLCASSLGDSGRWNEQFFGPGTRLTVL.

The rearrangement links TRBV7-9 to TRBJ1-4; TRBD1 agrees at 10 bases. The CDR3 is made up of 21 amino acids. Germline CDR1 SEHNR, CDR2 FQNEAQ (reference sequence). Trimming removed 5 bases from V and 6 bases from J; junction bases left unmatched: 24. The CDR3 spells CASSDRRTWDRGSGLDEKLFF. Written as DNA, the CDR3 is TGTGCCAGCAGCGACCGGCGAACCTGGGACAGGGGATCTGGGCTGGATGAAAAACTGTTTTTT.

At least ten counts were recorded for this clonotype. This chain joins TRBV4-2 and TRBJ2-5, with TRBD2 matching 13 bases. This CDR3 region has 19 residues. V was clipped by 0 bases and J by 2 bases; unmatched bases: 9. Per the germline V gene, CDR1 is LGHNA and CDR2 is YNFKEQ. The CDR3 DNA reads TGTGCCAGCAGCCAAGATGGAGGAGGACTAGCGGGGGAGCAAGAGACCCAGTACTTC. Encoded protein: CASSQDGGGLAGEQETQYF.

This clonotype was observed at least ten times. The chain combines TRBV5-5 with TRBJ2-5, with TRBD1 matching 8 bases. CDR1 SGHKS and CDR2 YYEKEE come from the germline V gene (reference sequence). The length of the CDR3 is 14 residues. Trimming at V came to 5 bases and at J to 4 bases, leaving 7 bases not matched to a gene. CDR3: CASRPGQGRETQYF. In nucleotides, the CDR3 is TGTGCCAGCAGACCAGGACAGGGAAGAGAGACCCAGTACTTC.

This chain uses TRBV12-3 or TRBV12-4 with TRBJ2-5; D gene ambiguous. The CDR3 has 14 amino acids. Trimming shortened V by 3 bases and J by 3 bases, and 11 bases separated the two germline ends. The CDR3 region is CASSLLGREETQYF. CDR3 in DNA: TGTGCCAGCAGTTTGCTGGGTCGTGAAGAGACCCAGTACTTC.

This clonotype has a handful of counts. This chain uses TRBV12-3 or TRBV12-4 with TRBJ2-7; no firm D call. There are 15 residues in the CDR3. Between the trimmed V and J ends, which lost 5 bases and 0 bases, there was a span of 14 bases. The CDR3 nucleotides are TGTGCCAGCAGTCCCCTATGGGCCCCCTCCTACGAGCAGTACTTC. This gives the protein CASSPLWAPSYEQYF.

This clonotype was counted at least ten times. V is TRBV7-2 and J is TRBJ1-1; the D gene is possibly TRBD1 (5 bases). This CDR3 contains 15 residues. V dropped 5 bases and J dropped 4 bases, with 17 bases sitting between them. Germline CDR1 is SGHTA and CDR2 is FQGNSA. The CDR3 region is CASSPTLDSRTEAFF. CDR3 bases: TGTGCCAGCAGCCCCACCCTCGACAGCCGCACTGAAGCTTTCTTT.

On this clonotype: The junction departs from the called germline gene at one end, perhaps through a read error. CDR3: CANSLEGQGTNTEAFF. CDR3 DNA sequence: TGCGCCAACAGCTTGGAGGGACAGGGGACGAACACTGAAGCTTTCTTT. V gene TRBV5-1 combines with J gene TRBJ1-1, with 10 nucleotides matching TRBD1. The CDR3 runs 16 residues. CDR1 and CDR2 (germline): SGHRS, YFSETQ.